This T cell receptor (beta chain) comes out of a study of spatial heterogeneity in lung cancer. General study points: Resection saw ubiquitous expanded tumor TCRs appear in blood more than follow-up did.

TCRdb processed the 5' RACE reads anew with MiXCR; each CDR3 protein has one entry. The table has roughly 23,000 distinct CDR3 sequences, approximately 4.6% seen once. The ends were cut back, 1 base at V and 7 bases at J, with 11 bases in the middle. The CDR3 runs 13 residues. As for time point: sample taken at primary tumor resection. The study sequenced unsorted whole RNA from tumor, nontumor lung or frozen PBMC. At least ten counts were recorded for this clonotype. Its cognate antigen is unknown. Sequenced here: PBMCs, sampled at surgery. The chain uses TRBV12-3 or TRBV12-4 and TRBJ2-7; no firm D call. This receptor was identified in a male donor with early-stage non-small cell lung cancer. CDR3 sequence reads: CASSLVLSGEQYF. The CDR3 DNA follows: TGTGCCAGCAGTTTAGTCCTTTCGGGTGAGCAGTACTTC.